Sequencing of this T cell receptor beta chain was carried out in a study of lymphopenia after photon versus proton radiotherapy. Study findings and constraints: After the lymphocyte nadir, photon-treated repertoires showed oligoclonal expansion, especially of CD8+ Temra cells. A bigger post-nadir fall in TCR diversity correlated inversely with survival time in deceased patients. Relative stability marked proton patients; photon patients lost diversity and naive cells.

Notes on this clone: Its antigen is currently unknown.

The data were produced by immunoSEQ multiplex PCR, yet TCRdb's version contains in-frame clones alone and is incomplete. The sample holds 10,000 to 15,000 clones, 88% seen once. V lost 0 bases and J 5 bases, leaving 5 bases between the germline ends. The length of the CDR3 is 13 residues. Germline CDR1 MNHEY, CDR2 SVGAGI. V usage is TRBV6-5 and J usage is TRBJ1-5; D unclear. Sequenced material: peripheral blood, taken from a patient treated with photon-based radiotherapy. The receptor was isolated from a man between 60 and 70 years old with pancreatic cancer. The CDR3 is CASSYSWDQPQHF. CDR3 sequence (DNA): TGTGCCAGCAGTTACTCCTGGGATCAGCCCCAGCATTTT.